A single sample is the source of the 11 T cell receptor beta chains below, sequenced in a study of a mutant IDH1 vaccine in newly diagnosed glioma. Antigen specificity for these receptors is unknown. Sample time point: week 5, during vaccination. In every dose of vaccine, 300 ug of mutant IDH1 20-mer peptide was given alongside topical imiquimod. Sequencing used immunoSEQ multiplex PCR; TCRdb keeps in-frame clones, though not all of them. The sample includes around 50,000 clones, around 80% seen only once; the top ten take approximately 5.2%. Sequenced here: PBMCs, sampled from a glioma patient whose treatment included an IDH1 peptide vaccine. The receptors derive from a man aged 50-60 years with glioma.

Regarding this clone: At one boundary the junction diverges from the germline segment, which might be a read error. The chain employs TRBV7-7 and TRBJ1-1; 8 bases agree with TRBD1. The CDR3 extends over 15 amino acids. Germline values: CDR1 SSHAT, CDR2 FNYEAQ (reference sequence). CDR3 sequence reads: CASSLRGTGNTEAFF. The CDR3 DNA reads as TGTGCTAGCAGCCTCAGGGGGACAGGGAACACTGAAGCTTTCTTT.

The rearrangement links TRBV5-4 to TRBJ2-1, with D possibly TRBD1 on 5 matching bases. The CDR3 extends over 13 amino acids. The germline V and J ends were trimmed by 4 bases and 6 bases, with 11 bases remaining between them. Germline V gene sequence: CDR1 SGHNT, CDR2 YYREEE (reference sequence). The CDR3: CASSVVRANEQFF. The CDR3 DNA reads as TGTGCCAGCAGCGTCGTCAGGGCCAATGAGCAGTTCTTC.

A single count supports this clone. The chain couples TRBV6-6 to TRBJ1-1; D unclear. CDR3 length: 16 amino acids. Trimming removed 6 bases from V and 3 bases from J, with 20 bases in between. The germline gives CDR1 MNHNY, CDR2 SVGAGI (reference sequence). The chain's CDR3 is CASSPRGFEQHTEAFF. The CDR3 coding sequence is TGTGCCAGCAGCCCTCGAGGCTTTGAGCAGCACACTGAAGCTTTCTTT.

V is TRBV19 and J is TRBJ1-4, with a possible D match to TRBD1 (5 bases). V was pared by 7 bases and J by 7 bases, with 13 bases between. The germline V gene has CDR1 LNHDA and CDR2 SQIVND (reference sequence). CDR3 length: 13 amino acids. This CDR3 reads CASNPGPAEKLFF. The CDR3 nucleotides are TGTGCCAGTAATCCGGGGCCGGCTGAAAAACTGTTTTTT.

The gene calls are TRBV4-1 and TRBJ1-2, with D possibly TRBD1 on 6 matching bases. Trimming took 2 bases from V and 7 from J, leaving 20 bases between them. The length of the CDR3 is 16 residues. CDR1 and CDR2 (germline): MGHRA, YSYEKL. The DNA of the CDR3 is TGCGCCAGCAGCCAACGTCCCTCCGTACAGGGCGGTGGCTACACCTTC. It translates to CASSQRPSVQGGGYTF.

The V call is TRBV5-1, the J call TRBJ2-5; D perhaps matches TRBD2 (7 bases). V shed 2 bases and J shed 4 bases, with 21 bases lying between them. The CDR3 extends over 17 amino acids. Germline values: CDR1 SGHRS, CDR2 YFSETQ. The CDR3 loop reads CASSLTSQGPGGETQYF. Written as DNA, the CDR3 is TGCGCCAGCAGCTTAACCTCACAGGGCCCGGGAGGAGAGACCCAGTACTTC. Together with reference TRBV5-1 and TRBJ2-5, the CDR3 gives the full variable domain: KAGVTQTPRYLIKTRGQQVTLSCSPISGHRSVSWYQQTPGQGLQFLFEYFSETQRNKGNFPGRFSGRQFSNSRSEMNVSTLELGDSALYLCASSLTSQGPGGETQYFGPGTRLLVL.

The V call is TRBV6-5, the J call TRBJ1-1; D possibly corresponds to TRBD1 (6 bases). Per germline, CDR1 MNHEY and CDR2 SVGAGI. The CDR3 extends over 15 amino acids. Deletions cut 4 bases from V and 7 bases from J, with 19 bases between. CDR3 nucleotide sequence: TGTGCCAGCAGTTCCCAAGAGGCGGGGGCCTATGAAGCTTTCTTT. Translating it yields CASSSQEAGAYEAFF.

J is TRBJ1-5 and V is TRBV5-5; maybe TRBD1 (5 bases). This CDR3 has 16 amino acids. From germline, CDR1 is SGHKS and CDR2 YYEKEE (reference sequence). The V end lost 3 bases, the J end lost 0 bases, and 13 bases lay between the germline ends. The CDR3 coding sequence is TGTGCCAGCAGCTCAGGGAGTCAATATAGCAATCAGCCCCAGCATTTT. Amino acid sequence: CASSSGSQYSNQPQHF.

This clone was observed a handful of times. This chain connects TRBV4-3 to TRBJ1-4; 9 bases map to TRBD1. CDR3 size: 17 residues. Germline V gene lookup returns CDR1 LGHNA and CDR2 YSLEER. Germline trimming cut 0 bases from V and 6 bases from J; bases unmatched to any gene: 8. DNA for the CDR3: TGCGCCAGCAGCCAAGAATTAAGGACAGGGGCGGATGAAAAACTGTTTTTT. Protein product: CASSQELRTGADEKLFF.

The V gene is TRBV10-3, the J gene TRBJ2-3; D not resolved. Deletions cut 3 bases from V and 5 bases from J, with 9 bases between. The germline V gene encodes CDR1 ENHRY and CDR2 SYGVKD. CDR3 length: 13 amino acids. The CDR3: CAISELRQDTQYF. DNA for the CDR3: TGTGCCATCAGTGAATTAAGGCAAGATACGCAGTATTTT.

CDR3 sequence (DNA): TGTGCCAGCAGCTTACGCCCTCAGGGGCTGGTTGGAAACACCATATATTTT. Protein sequence: CASSLRPQGLVGNTIYF. V gene TRBV7-9 combines with J gene TRBJ1-3; D perhaps matches TRBD1 (6 bases). CDR1 is SEHNR, CDR2 FQNEAQ, per germline (reference sequence). This CDR3 spans 17 amino acids. V was pared by 2 bases and J by 3 bases, with 17 bases between.